This record covers a single T cell receptor (beta chain). The data derive from a study of sequential checkpoint blockade in melanoma. The wider study: After both sequences, patients received maintenance nivolumab.

The table came from immunoSEQ multiplex PCR; TCRdb's copy has only in-frame clones and leaves some out. Counted here are some 19,000 clones, under 75% occurring once; the ten biggest clones make up under 20%. Specified treatment: randomized to nivolumab then ipilimumab (arm A) or the reverse (arm B). From thawed PBMCs, live CD3+CD8+ cells negative for CD19 and CD56 were sorted. The sample here was CD8+ T cells sorted from blood (inferred from file names), taken from a patient given nivolumab and ipilimumab in sequence. This TCR came from a human donor with melanoma.

The CDR3 DNA is TGTGCCAGCAGTCGCGGACTAGCGGGAGCCCGTTACACAGATACGCAGTATTTT. The encoded protein is CASSRGLAGARYTDTQYF. The chain has TRBV28 and TRBJ2-3; TRBD2 matches 13 bases. Germline CDR1 and CDR2: MDHEN and SYDVKM. After removal of 5 bases from V and 2 bases from J, the junction contained 10 bases not matched to a gene. The CDR3 consists of 18 residues.